Each of the 3 T cell receptor beta chains below was sequenced from the same sample in a study of T-cell reconstitution after alpha-beta-depleted transplantation in children. Preparation of the TCRbeta library was carried out with unique molecular identifiers. Each CDR3 protein is one row after TCRdb ran MiXCR on the PCR reads. The data contain approximately 800,000 distinct CDR3 sequences, roughly 15% of them singletons. The sample here was PBMCs, mostly from graft donor cells, taken 360 days after TCRalphabeta/CD19-depleted stem cell transplant. These receptors all stem from a male patient younger than 18 who had a stem cell transplant for acute lymphoblastic leukemia, so the T cells may come from the graft donor.

In its sample, this clonotype was seen many times. The V gene is TRBV11-1, the J gene TRBJ2-6; possibly TRBD1 or TRBD2 for D (5 bases each). CDR1 SGHAT and CDR2 FQDESV come from the germline V gene (reference sequence). The CDR3 runs to 17 residues. The V and J ends lost 2 bases and 0 bases respectively, with 11 bases between them. As DNA, the CDR3 is TGTGCCAGCAGCTTATGGGGGTATGGCTCTGGGGCCAACGTCCTGACTTTC. This codes for CASSLWGYGSGANVLTF.

The sample holds a few counts of this clonotype. The chain couples TRBV24-1 to TRBJ2-2; D gene unclear. V was trimmed by 0 bases and J by 5 bases, leaving 9 bases between them. Germline V gene lookup returns CDR1 KGHDR and CDR2 SFDVKD. This CDR3 spans 15 amino acids. The CDR3 coding sequence is TGTGCCACCAGTGATTTGGGTTTCGGTACCGGGGAGCTGTTTTTT. The encoded protein is CATSDLGFGTGELFF.

The chain employs TRBV13 and TRBJ2-1; D is ambiguous. This CDR3 contains 15 residues. CDR1 and CDR2 from the germline V gene are PRHDT and FYEKMQ (reference sequence). Trimming pared 5 bases from V and 6 bases from J, leaving 17 bases between. The CDR3 is CASSPGLARANEQFF. The CDR3 bases are TGTGCCAGCAGCCCTGGCTTAGCTAGGGCCAATGAGCAGTTCTTC.